This TCR beta chain was captured by sequencing in a study of tumor-infiltrating lymphocytes in primary liver carcinoma. Study as a whole: Donors underwent surgery for histopathologically diagnosed primary liver carcinoma. Study-wide points: Tumors reached a significantly greater top-250-clone fraction than blood did (p = 0.039).

Starting from 400 to 500 ng of total RNA, TCR beta cDNA was produced with a primer in the constant region. Employing slightly modified ARM-PCR, three nested multiplex PCR rounds were run, and these gave rise to the TCR beta libraries. For around 11 cycles apiece, the opening two PCR rounds ran with TRBV1-TRBV30 forward primers and a C-beta reverse primer. TCRdb recomputed calls from the multiplex PCR reads with MiXCR, one row per CDR3 protein. Of around 170,000 distinct CDR3 sequences listed, over 45% are singletons. Germline DNA was extracted too, while blood RNA derived from unsorted whole blood. Germline assignment: CDR1 SQVTM and CDR2 ANQGSEA. The V gene lost 6 bases and the J gene lost 6 bases, with 15 bases spanning the gap. CDR3 length: 12 residues. As to this clonotype: Its antigen is as yet unknown.

The V and J genes are TRBV29-1 and TRBJ2-7; perhaps TRBD2 as D (6 bases). The sample taken for sequencing was peripheral blood. The TCR was taken from a middle-aged man with primary liver carcinoma and hepatitis B virus infection. The CDR3: CSVGLDSCEQYF. CDR3 coding DNA: TGCAGCGTGGGACTCGACAGCTGCGAGCAGTACTTC.